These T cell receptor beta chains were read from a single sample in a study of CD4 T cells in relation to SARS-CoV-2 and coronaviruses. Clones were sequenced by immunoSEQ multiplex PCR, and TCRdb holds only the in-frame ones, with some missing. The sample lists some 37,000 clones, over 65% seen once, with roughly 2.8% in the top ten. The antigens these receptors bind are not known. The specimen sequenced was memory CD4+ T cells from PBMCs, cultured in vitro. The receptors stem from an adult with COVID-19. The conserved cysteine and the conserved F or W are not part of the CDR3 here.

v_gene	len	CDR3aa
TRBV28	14	ASSNPGLAVYNEQF
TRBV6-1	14	ASSGRTSGRIYEQY
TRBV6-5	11	ASSTANTGELF
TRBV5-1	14	ASSLNFGTSIYEQY
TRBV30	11	AWSQREGDTQY
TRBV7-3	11	ASSRGRQETQY
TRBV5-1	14	ASSLVSSGEGNEQF
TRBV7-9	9	ASSLEYGYT
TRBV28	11	ASNEKGVDTQY
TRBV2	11	ASSGLAGYEQY
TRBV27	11	ASSSYPDYEQY
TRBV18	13	ASSDRNTLRDEQY
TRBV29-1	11	SVESNRDYGYT
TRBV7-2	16	ASSLNRLGTGEGNTIY
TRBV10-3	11	AISELGDYGYT
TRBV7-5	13	VRSFRDNPLYEQY
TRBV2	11	ASSGLTYNEQF
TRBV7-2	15	ASSSTSGSRFTDTQY
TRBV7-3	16	ASSLTPTTVSGTGELF
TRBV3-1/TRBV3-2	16	ASSQDDVLAGIQETQY
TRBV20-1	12	SASFWRANYEQY
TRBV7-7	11	ASSRSGTETQY
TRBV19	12	ASSIQGPSYEQY
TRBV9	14	ASSVGLSSSYNEQF
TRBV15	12	ATSRGEGAGELF
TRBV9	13	ASSPRLATYNEQF
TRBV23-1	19	ASSQSGAYKLAGGKENEQY
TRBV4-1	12	ASSPAEPYNEQF
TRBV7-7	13	ASSPHPGGKETQY
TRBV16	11	ASSPRGAHEQY
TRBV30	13	AWSLPAGNTGELF
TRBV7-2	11	ASSLVVPETQY
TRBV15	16	ATSRQGFRRNNPGELF
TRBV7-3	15	ASSSTGLAGANNEQF
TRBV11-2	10	ASRDLTYEQY
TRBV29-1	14	SVRTIPGPGDEKLF
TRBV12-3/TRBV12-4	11	ASSLGLGYEQY
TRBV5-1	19	ASSYPETSGRAGGYTGELF